One and the same sample provided the 5 T cell receptor beta chains below, sequenced in a study of cytomegalovirus exposure and HLA in healthy donors. Measured with immunoSEQ multiplex PCR; TCRdb has only the in-frame clones, and not every one. The sample has about 150,000 clones; just under 85% are singletons. Sequences were obtained from PBMCs. The receptor source for this set is a young man in good health and CMV-seropositive.

The chain uses TRBV29-1 and TRBJ1-1; D is perhaps TRBD1 (5 bases). CDR1 and CDR2 (germline): SQVTM, ANQGSEA. This CDR3 has 14 residues. The germline V and J ends were trimmed by 5 bases and 3 bases, with 16 bases remaining between them. The CDR3 sequence is CSVYSGTGHTEAFF. The CDR3 DNA is TGCAGCGTTTATTCCGGGACTGGACACACTGAAGCTTTCTTT.

The chain recombines TRBV4-1 with TRBJ2-1, with 10 nucleotides matching TRBD2. J gave up 10 bases and V 0 bases, and 9 bases lay outside the gene matches. The CDR3 runs 16 residues. Germline-derived CDR1 and CDR2 are MGHRA and YSYEKL. CDR3 region: CASSQDASGRVGEQFF. The CDR3 DNA follows: TGCGCCAGCAGCCAAGATGCAAGCGGGAGGGTTGGGGAGCAGTTCTTC.

The gene calls are TRBV9 and TRBJ1-1; D gene uncertain. This CDR3 spans 15 amino acids. Germline values: CDR1 SGDLS, CDR2 YYNGEE. Trimming left V 0 bases short and J 4 bases short, with 13 bases between. CDR3: CASSVGGLGSTEAFF. As DNA, the CDR3 is TGTGCCAGCAGCGTAGGAGGGCTAGGGAGCACTGAAGCTTTCTTT.

The rearrangement links TRBV10-3 to TRBJ1-2; no firm D call. The germline V and J ends were trimmed by 5 bases and 8 bases, with 18 bases remaining between them. Germline loops: CDR1 ENHRY, CDR2 SYGVKD. The CDR3 contains 14 residues. Written as DNA, the CDR3 is TGTGCCATCAGTCCCGCAGGCGGACTCCAGGGCTACACCTTC. Translation: CAISPAGGLQGYTF.

The sample holds one count of this clone. The genes are TRBV5-6 and TRBJ2-1; 12 nucleotides match TRBD2. CDR1 is SGHDT, CDR2 YYEEEE, per germline. After removal of 4 bases from V and 5 bases from J, the junction contained 10 bases not matched to a gene. The CDR3 is made up of 17 amino acids. The CDR3 protein is CASSIRGASGRDNEQFF. CDR3 nucleotide sequence: TGTGCCAGCAGCATCCGTGGGGCTAGCGGGAGGGACAATGAGCAGTTCTTC.